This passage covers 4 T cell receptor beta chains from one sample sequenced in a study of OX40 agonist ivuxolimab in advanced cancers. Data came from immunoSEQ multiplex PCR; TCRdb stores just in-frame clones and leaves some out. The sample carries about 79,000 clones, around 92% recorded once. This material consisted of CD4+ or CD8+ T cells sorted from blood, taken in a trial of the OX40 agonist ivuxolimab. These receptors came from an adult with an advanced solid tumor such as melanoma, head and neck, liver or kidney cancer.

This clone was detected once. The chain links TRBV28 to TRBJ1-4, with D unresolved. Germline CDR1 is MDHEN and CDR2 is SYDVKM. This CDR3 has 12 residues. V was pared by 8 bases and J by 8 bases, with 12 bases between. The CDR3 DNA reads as TGTGCCAGCGGCCAACGTCGGGAAAAACTGTTTTTT. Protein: CASGQRREKLFF.

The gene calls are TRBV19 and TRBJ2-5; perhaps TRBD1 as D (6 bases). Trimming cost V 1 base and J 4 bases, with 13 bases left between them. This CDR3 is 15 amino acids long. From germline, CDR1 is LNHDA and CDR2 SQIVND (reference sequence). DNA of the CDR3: TGTGCCAGTAGTATAGCGACAGGCCTTGGAGAGACCCAGTACTTC. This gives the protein CASSIATGLGETQYF.

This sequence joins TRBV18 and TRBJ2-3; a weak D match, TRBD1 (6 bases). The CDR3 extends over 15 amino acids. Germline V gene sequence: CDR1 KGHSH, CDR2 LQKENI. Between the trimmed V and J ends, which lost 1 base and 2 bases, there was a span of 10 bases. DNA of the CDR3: TGTGCCAGCTCACCACAAGGGGACAACACAGATACGCAGTATTTT. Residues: CASSPQGDNTDTQYF.

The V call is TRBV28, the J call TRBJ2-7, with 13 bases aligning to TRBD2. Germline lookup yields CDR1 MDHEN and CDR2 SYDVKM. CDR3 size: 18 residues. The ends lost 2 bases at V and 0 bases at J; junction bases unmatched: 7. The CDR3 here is CASSLPGLAGLPSYEQYF. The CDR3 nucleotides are TGTGCCAGCAGTTTACCGGGACTAGCGGGACTCCCCTCCTACGAGCAGTACTTC.